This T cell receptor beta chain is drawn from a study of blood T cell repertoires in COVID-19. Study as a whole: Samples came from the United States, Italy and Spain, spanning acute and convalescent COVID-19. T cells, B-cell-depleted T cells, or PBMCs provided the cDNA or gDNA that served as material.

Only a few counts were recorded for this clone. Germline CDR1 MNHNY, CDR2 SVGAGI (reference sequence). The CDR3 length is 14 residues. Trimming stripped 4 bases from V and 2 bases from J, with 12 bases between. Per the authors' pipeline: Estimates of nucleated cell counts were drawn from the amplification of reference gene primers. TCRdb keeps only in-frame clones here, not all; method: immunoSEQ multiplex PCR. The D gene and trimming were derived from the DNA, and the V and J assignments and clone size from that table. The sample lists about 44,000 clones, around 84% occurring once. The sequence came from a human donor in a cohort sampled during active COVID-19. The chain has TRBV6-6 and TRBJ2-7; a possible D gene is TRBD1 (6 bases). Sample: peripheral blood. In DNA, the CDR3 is TGTGCCAGCAGTTCAGGGGCCGGTACCTACGAGCAGTACTTC. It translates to CASSSGAGTYEQYF.